This T cell receptor beta chain was profiled in a study of molecular identifiers for immune sequencing clone quantification. Naive CD8 T cell sorting was performed on the CD8+CD4-CCR7+CD45RA+ phenotype. In the case of this clonotype: Its cognate antigen is unknown.

Notes on the study in general: Highly expanded clone sizes could be underestimated by identical TCR molecules that share a barcode.

Previously described methods and listed TCR primers were employed for the bulk TCR libraries. TCRdb re-analysed the PCR reads in MiXCR, keeping a single row per CDR3 protein. The table has approximately 680,000 distinct CDR3 sequences, roughly 23% seen once. Germline loops: CDR1 GTSNPN, CDR2 SVGIG (reference sequence). The V end lost 0 bases, the J end lost 3 bases, and 12 bases lay between the germline ends. This CDR3 region has 14 residues. The specimen sequenced was naive CD8+ T cells from blood, with Jurkat cell RNA spiked in. As to subset: FACS-sorted CD8+CD4-CCR7+CD45RA+ naive T cells. This sequence joins TRBV30 and TRBJ2-7, with D possibly matching TRBD2 (6 bases). The clonotype was recovered from a human donor in good health. Some libraries in this study had Jurkat cell RNA spiked in. Written as DNA, the CDR3 is TGTGCCTGGAGTGTAGGGGTGCGGGACTACGAGCAGTACTTC. Protein sequence: CAWSVGVRDYEQYF.